A single sample gave rise to the 7 T cell receptor beta chains below, sequenced in a study of OX40 agonist ivuxolimab in advanced cancers. TCRdb keeps only in-frame clones here, not all; method: immunoSEQ multiplex PCR. This sample carries 50,000 to 65,000 clones, approximately 80% of them seen once, and the ten largest clones take 0.69%. Material: CD4+ or CD8+ T cells sorted from blood, obtained in a trial of the OX40 agonist ivuxolimab. These receptors all stem from an adult with an advanced solid tumor such as melanoma, head and neck, liver or kidney cancer.

This chain uses TRBV10-2 with TRBJ1-6; D might be TRBD1 (5 bases). Germline lookup yields CDR1 WSHSY and CDR2 SAAADI. V lost 0 bases to trimming and J lost 9 bases, with 18 bases between them. This CDR3 has 17 amino acids. The CDR3 nucleotides are TGCGCCAGCAGTGAGTCGACTGGGGGAATAATTATTTCACCCCTCCACTTT. Translating gives CASSESTGGIIISPLHF.

The sample holds one count of this clone. The chain has TRBV27 and TRBJ1-5; D is undetermined. In germline, CDR1 is MNHEY, CDR2 SMNVEV (reference sequence). V gave up 2 bases and J gave up 1 base, with 12 bases separating them. The CDR3 is 16 amino acids. CDR3 nucleotides: TGTGCCAGCAGTTTAACAGACGAGGACAGCAATCAGCCCCAGCATTTT. It codes for CASSLTDEDSNQPQHF.

The V call is TRBV7-2, the J call TRBJ2-1; 7 bases line up with TRBD2. The junction had 10 bases not matched to a gene; V was cut back by 1 base and J by 4 bases. This CDR3 is 17 amino acids long. The germline CDR1 and CDR2 sequences are SGHTA and FQGNSA. The CDR3 here is CASSLVISRGSYNEQFF. The DNA of the CDR3 is TGTGCCAGCAGCTTAGTAATCTCGCGGGGGTCATACAATGAGCAGTTCTTC.

J is TRBJ1-2 and V is TRBV5-4; possible D gene TRBD1, 5 bases. Deletions cut 2 bases from V and 2 bases from J, with 10 bases between. The CDR3 contains 14 residues. Germline CDR1 reads SGHNT; CDR2 reads YYREEE (reference sequence). CDR3 protein: CASSLTAGNYGYTF. The CDR3 nucleotides are TGTGCCAGCAGCTTAACCGCAGGGAACTATGGCTACACCTTC.

The genes are TRBV28 and TRBJ2-2, with D possibly being TRBD1 (6 bases). The germline gives CDR1 MDHEN, CDR2 SYDVKM. The CDR3 consists of 17 residues. The V and J ends lost 1 base and 9 bases respectively, with 21 bases between them. CDR3 nucleotide sequence: TGTGCCAGCAGTTTATTTAGGACAGCCCAGGAGGCCTGGGAGCTGTTTTTT. Encoded protein: CASSLFRTAQEAWELFF.

V usage is TRBV27 and J usage is TRBJ2-5; the match to TRBD2 covers 8 bases. This CDR3 region has 18 residues. The V segment lost 6 bases and the J segment 1 base; nucleotides outside the gene matches: 16. From germline, CDR1 is MNHEY and CDR2 SMNVEV (reference sequence). CDR3 bases: TGTGCCAGCAGCCCACGGGGGGGCCAGCCCCTTATCCAAGAGACCCAGTACTTC. It yields the protein CASSPRGGQPLIQETQYF.

The chain employs TRBV7-2 and TRBJ1-1, with D uncertain. Germline lookup yields CDR1 SGHTA and CDR2 FQGNSA. The V and J ends lost 2 bases and 2 bases respectively, with 6 bases between them. CDR3 length: 13 residues. Written as DNA, the CDR3 is TGTGCCAGCAGCTTAAACGGTAACACTGAAGCTTTCTTT. Translation gives CASSLNGNTEAFF.